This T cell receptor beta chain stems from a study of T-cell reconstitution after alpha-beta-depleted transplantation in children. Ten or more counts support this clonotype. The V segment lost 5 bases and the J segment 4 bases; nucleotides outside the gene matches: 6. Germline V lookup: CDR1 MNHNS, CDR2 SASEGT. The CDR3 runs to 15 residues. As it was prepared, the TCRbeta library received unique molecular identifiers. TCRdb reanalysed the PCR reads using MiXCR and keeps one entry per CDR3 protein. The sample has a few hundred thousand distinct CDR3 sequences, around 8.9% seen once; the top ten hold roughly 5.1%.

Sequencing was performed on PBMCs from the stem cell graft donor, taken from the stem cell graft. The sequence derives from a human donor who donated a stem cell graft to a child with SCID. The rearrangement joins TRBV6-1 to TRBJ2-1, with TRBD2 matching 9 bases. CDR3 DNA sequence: TGTGCCAGCAGTCAATCTAGCGGGGAATACAATGAGCAGTTCTTC. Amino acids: CASSQSSGEYNEQFF.